This T cell receptor (beta chain) was sequenced during a study of CD8+CD57+ T cells in acquired aplastic anemia (dated by TCRdb to 2016 to 2019). Looking at the study overall: DNA extracted from sorted CD4+ and CD8+ cells had a mean of 3.2 ug, with a range of roughly 0.19 to 27.4 ug. CD8+CD57+ expansion was defined as frequency above the mean frequency observed in healthy subjects.

The patients picked for sequencing were ones in whom flow cytometry had shown an expansion of CD8+CD57+ cells. All patients had severe acquired aplastic anemia diagnosed by International Study of Aplastic Anemia and Agranulocytosis and Camitta criteria. Patients had received no therapy at the time of blood sampling. In this study, sorted CD4+ and CD8+ T cells from the blood of healthy subjects and of severe aplastic anemia patients had their TCR repertoires deep-sequenced. Patients were enrolled under clinicaltrials.gov protocols 00001620, 01623167, 00001397, 00071045, 00081523 and 00961064 in the USA. Ficoll-Paque density gradient centrifugation was used to isolate peripheral blood mononuclear cells. Before DNA extraction, CD4+ and CD8+ T cells were sorted by FACS or by magnetic beads. Inclusive of the bounding cysteine and phenylalanine, the CDR3 is 12 residues long. The kept DNA is CDR3 alone, 36 bases in frame from the first base. From the germline V gene, CDR1 is MGHDK and CDR2 is SYGVNS.

TCR beta VDJ combination and CDR3 sequence profiling used genomic DNA as the template. An Illumina HiSeq 2000 was used for TCR repertoire sequencing. Regarding the original processing steps: Repertoire assessment relied on Simpson's diversity index, CDR3 size and DJ length profiles, and TRBV/TRBJ rearrangement plots. Whichever DNA sequence was most abundant in the deep sequencing data was defined as the immunodominant clone. CDR3 amino acid sequences were checked for sharing between subjects and were compared against published repertoires and the VDJdb database. TCRdb itself trimmed the public reads at Q25 with fastp, ran MiXCR and retained productive beta chains. Each entry merges the rows of one CDR3 protein and shows their most common DNA and genes. The V and J calls follow TCRdb's processing rather than the paper's. Counted in this sample were about 290,000 distinct CDR3 sequences; roughly 61% of them appeared once. The ten largest clonotypes hold roughly 1.2% of the sample.

General conclusions and limits of the study: No significant difference in CD8+ Simpson's diversity was found between patients and healthy controls (P=0.060). Although 25 to 30 CD8+ CDR3 sequences were shared by patients and controls, these sequences appeared highly expressed in patients and within the immunodominant clones of patients.

This clonotype was detected once. What antigen it recognizes has not been identified. Base qualities are missing; no much larger clone stands one base away. Support from one read is weak. The origin of this receptor is a human donor with aplastic anemia. Sequencing was done on a sample of sorted CD4+, CD8+, or CD8+CD57+ T cells (not recorded which) from PBMCs. Recombination linked TRBV25-1 to TRBJ2-5; TRBD1 might be the D gene, on 6 matching bases. The J call may be mistaken, given a closer DNA end match to TRBJ1-1. The sequenced DNA is TGTGCCAGCAGTGTTACAGGGCCGACAGCTTTCTTT. It specifies CASSVTGPTAFF.